The rows below give T cell receptor beta chains drawn from one sample of a study of siplizumab effects on memory and regulatory T cells. Libraries were prepared by immunoSEQ multiplex PCR; TCRdb keeps only in-frame clonotypes and omits some of them. In the table there are about 110,000 clones, about 91% of which are singletons. Sequencing input: Tregs sorted from blood. The receptors derive from a human donor in good health. Both conserved end residues are part of each CDR3. D genes are given only for firm matches. Size tells how often a clone was seen (once, few, many) or the class of an expanded clone, and some rows leave it out.

-,TRBJ2-2,TRBV6-1,-,TGTGCCAGCAGTGAGAGGGTGGGCTGGAACACCGGGGAGCTGTTTTTT,CASSERVGWNTGELFF
-,TRBJ2-5,TRBV10-3,-,TGTGCCATCAGCGAAGGGGGGCTGGAGACCCAGTACTTC,CAISEGGLETQYF
-,TRBJ2-3,TRBV18,TRBD2,TGTGCCAGCTCACGCGAATCGACTAGCGGGATGGCAGATACGCAGTATTTT,CASSRESTSGMADTQYF
-,TRBJ1-4,TRBV6-6,-,TGTGCCAGCAGTCCGTCGGGCCATAATGAAAAACTGTTTTTT,CASSPSGHNEKLFF
once,TRBJ1-6,TRBV5-6,-,TGTGCCAGCAGCTTGGCCACGAGCTCCTATAATTCACCCCTCCACTTT,CASSLATSSYNSPLHF
-,TRBJ2-5,TRBV6-5,-,TGTGCCAGCAGTTATACCGGGGGAGAGACCCAGTACTTC,CASSYTGGETQYF
once,TRBJ2-7,TRBV5-1,TRBD2,TGCGCCAGCAGCTTGGGTAGCGGGGTCTCCTACGAGCAGTACTTC,CASSLGSGVSYEQYF
once,TRBJ1-2,TRBV7-2,-,TGTGCCAGCAGCTTAGACAGGGCCACTAACTATGGCTACACCTTC,CASSLDRATNYGYTF
-,TRBJ1-2,TRBV7-9,-,TGTGCCAGCAGCTTAGCGGGGACACCTTATGGCTACACCTTC,CASSLAGTPYGYTF
-,TRBJ2-2,TRBV11-2,-,TGTGCCAGCAGCTTGGCGGGACCGGCCGGGGAGCTGTTTTTT,CASSLAGPAGELFF
-,TRBJ2-2,TRBV5-1,TRBD1,TGCGCCAGCAGAGAGCCGGGACAGGGCCCCGGGGAGCTGTTTTTT,CASREPGQGPGELFF
-,TRBJ2-7,TRBV6-1,-,TGTGCCAGCAGTGCCTACAGGTACGAGCAGTACTTC,CASSAYRYEQYF
-,TRBJ2-5,TRBV7-2,TRBD1,TGTGCCAGCAGCTCTAGTGACAGGGGGGGACAAGAGACCCAGTACTTC,CASSSSDRGGQETQYF
-,TRBJ1-2,TRBV27,-,TGTGCCAGCGGGAGTGGCGGGGGCTATGGCTACACCTTC,CASGSGGGYGYTF
-,TRBJ1-2,TRBV5-1,-,TGCGCCAGCAGCTTGGATATTCTCTCCTATGGCTACACCTTC,CASSLDILSYGYTF
-,TRBJ2-5,TRBV13,TRBD2,TGTGCCAGCAGCTTTGGCGGGAGTCCCGAGACCCAGTACTTC,CASSFGGSPETQYF
-,TRBJ1-1,TRBV9,-,TGTGCCAGCAGCGAGGGGTCGCGGCAGTCGGCTTTCTTT,CASSEGSRQSAFF
-,TRBJ2-7,TRBV7-2,-,TGTGCCAGCAGCCTTGGGACGCCCTACGAGCAGTACTTC,CASSLGTPYEQYF
once,TRBJ1-1,TRBV5-4,-,TGTGCCAGCAGCCTACCATTCGGGACCGCGAACACTGAAGCTTTCTTT,CASSLPFGTANTEAFF
-,TRBJ1-4,TRBV5-8,-,TGTGCCAGCAGCCCACGGATGGGGGGCGTTAATGAAAAACTGTTTTTT,CASSPRMGGVNEKLFF
-,TRBJ1-4,TRBV6-5,-,TGTGCCAGCAGCCGAGGGTTGGCCGGGCGGGAAAAACTGTTTTTT,CASSRGLAGREKLFF
few,TRBJ1-6,TRBV7-9,-,TGTGCCAGCAGCTTAGTTGGTCGGATCGATTCACCCCTCCACTTT,CASSLVGRIDSPLHF
-,TRBJ1-1,TRBV20-1,-,TGCAGTGCTAGAGGGTCCACTGAAGCTTTCTTT,CSARGSTEAFF
-,TRBJ2-3,TRBV5-5,-,TGTGCCAGCAGCCGGATGTATACGCAGTATTTT,CASSRMYTQYF
-,TRBJ2-7,TRBV29-1,-,TGCAGCGTTGTTGGCACCTGGGGGACCTACGAGCAGTACTTC,CSVVGTWGTYEQYF
-,TRBJ1-2,TRBV6-6,TRBD1,TGTGCCAGCAGTTTTACGGGACAGGGGCACGGCTACACCTTC,CASSFTGQGHGYTF
-,TRBJ1-2,TRBV5-6,-,TGTGCCAGCAGCTTGGTGGACACCTATGGCTACACCTTC,CASSLVDTYGYTF
-,TRBJ2-1,TRBV7-9,-,TGTGCCAGCAGCTTACTGGACAGTTACAATGAGCAGTTCTTC,CASSLLDSYNEQFF
-,TRBJ2-7,TRBV5-5,-,TGTGCCAGCAGCAAACGCTACGAGCAGTACTTC,CASSKRYEQYF
few,TRBJ1-5,TRBV5-1,-,TGCGCCAGCAGCTTGGCCGTGCAGGGTCAGCCCCAGCATTTT,CASSLAVQGQPQHF
-,TRBJ1-1,TRBV9,-,TGTGCCAGCAGCCTCTTACCGGACACTGGGGTTGAAGCTTTCTTT,CASSLLPDTGVEAFF
-,TRBJ2-7,TRBV11-2,-,TGTGCCAGCAGCTTACTACCAGGGAATTCCTACGAGCAGTACTTC,CASSLLPGNSYEQYF
-,TRBJ1-5,TRBV4-1,-,TGCGCCAGCAGCCAAGATCCCCTCGGAGGCAGCCTCGATCAGCCCCAGCATTTT,CASSQDPLGGSLDQPQHF
-,TRBJ1-5,TRBV6-6,-,TGTGCCAGCAGTTTACGGGGAAATCAGCCCCAGCATTTT,CASSLRGNQPQHF
-,TRBJ2-2,TRBV5-8,-,TGTGCCAGCACCCCTAGGGTGAACACCGGGGAGCTGTTTTTT,CASTPRVNTGELFF
-,TRBJ1-3,TRBV6-5,-,TGTGCCAGCAGTTGGGGTGTTTCTGGAAACACCATATATTTT,CASSWGVSGNTIYF
-,TRBJ1-1,TRBV6-1,-,TGTGCCAGCAGTGAATATAACGCTTTCTTT,CASSEYNAFF
-,TRBJ2-1,TRBV2,TRBD2,TGTGCCAGCAGTTTAGCGGGAGGGTACAATGAGCAGTTCTTC,CASSLAGGYNEQFF
-,TRBJ2-1,TRBV11-2,TRBD2,TGTGCCAGCAGCTTACTCGAACGGGAGGGCCTTAATGAGCAGTTCTTC,CASSLLEREGLNEQFF
-,TRBJ1-3,TRBV12-5,TRBD1,TGTGCTAGTGTTACAGGGGGAAGGGGAAACACCATATATTTT,CASVTGGRGNTIYF
-,TRBJ2-5,TRBV7-9,-,TGTGCCAGCAGCTGGCTCGCCGGAGTTCAAGAGACCCAGTACTTC,CASSWLAGVQETQYF
-,TRBJ1-1,TRBV10-3,-,TGTGCCACCCGACAGTCGAACACTGAAGCTTTCTTT,CATRQSNTEAFF
-,TRBJ2-3,TRBV6-1,-,TGTGCCAGCAGTGAACTCTGGTCCACAGATACGCAGTATTTT,CASSELWSTDTQYF
-,TRBJ1-5,TRBV19,-,TGTGCCACCGGGGTGTGGGTCCAGGGGCCTTCCGGACAGCCCCAGCATTTT,CATGVWVQGPSGQPQHF
-,TRBJ1-5,TRBV6-6,-,TGTGCCAGCAGCCGCTTGGGGGGGGAGCAGCCCCAGCATTTT,CASSRLGGEQPQHF
-,TRBJ1-5,TRBV19,-,TGTGCCAGTAGTATAGGACCGTATAGCAATCAGCCCCAGCATTTT,CASSIGPYSNQPQHF
few,TRBJ1-5,TRBV2,-,TGTGCCAGCACGGGCACTTATAGCAATCAGCCCCAGCATTTT,CASTGTYSNQPQHF
-,TRBJ2-5,TRBV18,TRBD1,TGTGCCAGCTCACCACCCCGGACAGGGATAGGAGAGACCCAGTACTTC,CASSPPRTGIGETQYF
-,TRBJ1-1,TRBV2,-,TGTGCCAGCAGTGAAGTCGCTGAAGCTTTCTTT,CASSEVAEAFF
-,TRBJ1-1,TRBV5-1,-,TGCGCCAGCAGCTTGGACGGGGGGTTCTACACTGAAGCTTTCTTT,CASSLDGGFYTEAFF
-,TRBJ2-7,TRBV6-6,-,TGTGCCAGCAGTTACCCTACAGGGCTATCCTACGAGCAGTACTTC,CASSYPTGLSYEQYF
-,TRBJ2-7,TRBV10-3,-,TGTGCCATCAGTGAACAGGGTCACGAGCAGTACTTC,CAISEQGHEQYF
-,TRBJ1-2,TRBV20-1,-,TGCAGTGCTCGTACAGGGTACGGCTACACCTTC,CSARTGYGYTF
-,TRBJ1-6,TRBV27,TRBD1,TGTGCCAGCTCCTTTTCGGGACAGGGTTCACCCCTCCACTTT,CASSFSGQGSPLHF
-,TRBJ2-2,TRBV9,-,TGTGCCAGCAGCCCCCCAAGTGGAGTCACCGGGGAGCTGTTTTTT,CASSPPSGVTGELFF